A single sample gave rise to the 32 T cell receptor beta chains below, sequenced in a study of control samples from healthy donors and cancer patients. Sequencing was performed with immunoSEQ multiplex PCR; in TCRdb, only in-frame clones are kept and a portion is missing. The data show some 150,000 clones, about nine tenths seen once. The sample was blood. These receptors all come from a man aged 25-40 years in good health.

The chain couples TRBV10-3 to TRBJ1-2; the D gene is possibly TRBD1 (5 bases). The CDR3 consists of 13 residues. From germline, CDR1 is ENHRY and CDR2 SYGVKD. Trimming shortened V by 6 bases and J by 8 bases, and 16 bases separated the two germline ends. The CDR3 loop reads CAIRTDSPGGYTF. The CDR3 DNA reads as TGTGCCATCAGGACAGACAGCCCGGGGGGCTACACCTTC.

The CDR3 bases are TGCGCCAGCAGCTTGACCGGACAGGTCTACGAGCAGTACTTC. Translation: CASSLTGQVYEQYF. The rearrangement links TRBV5-1 to TRBJ2-7; 7 bases match TRBD1. Germline lookup yields CDR1 SGHRS and CDR2 YFSETQ. J lost 3 bases, V lost 1 base, and 4 bases had no gene match. The CDR3 has 14 amino acids.

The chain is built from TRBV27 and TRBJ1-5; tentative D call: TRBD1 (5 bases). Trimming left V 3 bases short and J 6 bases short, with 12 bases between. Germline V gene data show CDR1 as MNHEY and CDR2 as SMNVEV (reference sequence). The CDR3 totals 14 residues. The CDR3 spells CASSFRGGVQPQHF. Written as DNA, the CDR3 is TGTGCCAGCAGTTTTAGAGGAGGGGTTCAGCCCCAGCATTTT.

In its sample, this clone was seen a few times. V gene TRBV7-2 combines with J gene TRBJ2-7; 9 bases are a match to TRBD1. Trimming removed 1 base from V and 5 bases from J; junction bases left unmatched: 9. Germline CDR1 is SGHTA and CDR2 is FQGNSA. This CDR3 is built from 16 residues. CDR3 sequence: CASSLDPGQGLNEQYF. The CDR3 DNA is TGTGCCAGCAGCTTAGATCCGGGACAGGGTCTCAACGAGCAGTACTTC.

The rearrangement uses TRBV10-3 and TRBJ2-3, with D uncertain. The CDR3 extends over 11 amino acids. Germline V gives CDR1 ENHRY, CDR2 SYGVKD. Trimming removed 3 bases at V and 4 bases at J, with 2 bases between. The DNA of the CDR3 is TGTGCCATCAGTGAAGCAGATACGCAGTATTTT. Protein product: CAISEADTQYF.

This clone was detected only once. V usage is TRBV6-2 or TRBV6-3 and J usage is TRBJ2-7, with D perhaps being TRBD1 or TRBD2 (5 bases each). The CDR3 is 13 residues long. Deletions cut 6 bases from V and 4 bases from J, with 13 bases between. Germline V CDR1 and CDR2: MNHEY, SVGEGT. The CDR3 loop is CASSLGPIYEQYF. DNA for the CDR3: TGTGCCAGCAGCCTGGGACCCATTTACGAGCAGTACTTC.

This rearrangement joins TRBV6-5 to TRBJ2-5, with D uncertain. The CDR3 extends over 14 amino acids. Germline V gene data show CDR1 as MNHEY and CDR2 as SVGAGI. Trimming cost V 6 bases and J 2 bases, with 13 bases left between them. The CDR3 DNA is TGTGCCAGCAGGGATCAGGTGACACAAGAGACCCAGTACTTC. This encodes CASRDQVTQETQYF.

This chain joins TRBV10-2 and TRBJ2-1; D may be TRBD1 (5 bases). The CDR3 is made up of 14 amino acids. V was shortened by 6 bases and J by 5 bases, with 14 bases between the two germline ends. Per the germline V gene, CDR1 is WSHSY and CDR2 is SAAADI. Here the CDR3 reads CASRTASTNNEQFF. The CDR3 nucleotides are TGCGCCAGCAGGACAGCGTCAACTAACAATGAGCAGTTCTTC.

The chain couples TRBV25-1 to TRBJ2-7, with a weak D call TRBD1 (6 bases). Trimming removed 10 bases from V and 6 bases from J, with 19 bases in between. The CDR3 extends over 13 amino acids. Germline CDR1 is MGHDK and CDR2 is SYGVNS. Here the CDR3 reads CATRGGVVPEQYF. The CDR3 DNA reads TGTGCCACCCGAGGGGGAGTAGTCCCCGAGCAGTACTTC.

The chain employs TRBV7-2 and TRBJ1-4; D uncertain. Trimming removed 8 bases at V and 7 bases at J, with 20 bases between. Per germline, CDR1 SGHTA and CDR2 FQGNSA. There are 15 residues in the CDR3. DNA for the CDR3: TGTGCCAGCTCTCAAAGGCACGGGGTTGGTGAAAAACTGTTTTTT. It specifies CASSQRHGVGEKLFF.

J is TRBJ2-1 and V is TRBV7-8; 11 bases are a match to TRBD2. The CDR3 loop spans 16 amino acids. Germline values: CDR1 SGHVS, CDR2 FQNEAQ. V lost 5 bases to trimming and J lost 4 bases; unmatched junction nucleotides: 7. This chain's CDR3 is CASSPPRTSGYNEQFF. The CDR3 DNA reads TGTGCCAGCAGCCCACCGCGGACTAGCGGGTACAATGAGCAGTTCTTC. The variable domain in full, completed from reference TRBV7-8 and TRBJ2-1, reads GAGVSQSPRYKVAKRGQDVALRCDPISGHVSLFWYQQALGQGPEFLTYFQNEAQLDKSGLPSDRFFAERPEGSVSTLKIQRTQQEDSAVYLCASSPPRTSGYNEQFFGPGTRLTVL.

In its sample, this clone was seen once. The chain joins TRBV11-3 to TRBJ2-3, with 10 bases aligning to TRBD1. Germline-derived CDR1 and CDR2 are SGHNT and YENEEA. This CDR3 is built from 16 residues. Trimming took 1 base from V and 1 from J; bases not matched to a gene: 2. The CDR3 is CASSLVGTGGTDTQYF. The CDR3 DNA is TGTGCCAGCAGCTTAGTAGGGACAGGGGGCACAGATACGCAGTATTTT. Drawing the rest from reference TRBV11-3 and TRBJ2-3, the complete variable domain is EAGVVQSPRYKIIEKKQPVAFWCNPISGHNTLYWYLQNLGQGPELLIRYENEEAVDDSQLPKDRFSAERLKGVDSTLKIQPAELGDSAVYLCASSLVGTGGTDTQYFGPGTRLTVL.

The CDR3 DNA reads as TGTGCCATACGGGCCGGAAGTTCTAACTATGGCTACACCTTC. This codes for CAIRAGSSNYGYTF. The chain couples TRBV28 to TRBJ1-2; D unclear. The CDR3 runs 14 residues. Deletions cut 10 bases from V and 0 bases from J, with 15 bases between. Per germline, CDR1 MDHEN and CDR2 SYDVKM.

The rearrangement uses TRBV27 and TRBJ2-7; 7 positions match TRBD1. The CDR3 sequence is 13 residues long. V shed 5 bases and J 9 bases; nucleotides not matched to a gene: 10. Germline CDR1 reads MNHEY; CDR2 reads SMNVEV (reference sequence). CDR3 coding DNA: TGTGCCAGCAGTCCTCTAGACAGGGAAGGGCAGTACTTC. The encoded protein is CASSPLDREGQYF.

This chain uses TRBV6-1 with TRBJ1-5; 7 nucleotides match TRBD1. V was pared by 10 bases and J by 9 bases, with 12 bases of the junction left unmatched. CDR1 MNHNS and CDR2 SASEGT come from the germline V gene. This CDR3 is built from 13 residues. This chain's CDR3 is CATGQDGPVPQHF. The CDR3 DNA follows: TGTGCCACCGGACAGGACGGGCCGGTGCCCCAGCATTTT.

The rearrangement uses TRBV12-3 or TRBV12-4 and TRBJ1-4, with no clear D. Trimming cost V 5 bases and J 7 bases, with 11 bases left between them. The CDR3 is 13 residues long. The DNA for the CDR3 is TGTGCCAGCAGTCGAGGGATAGGTGAAAAACTGTTTTTT. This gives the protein CASSRGIGEKLFF.

The DNA for the CDR3 is TGTGCCAGCAGTTTATCCTGGACAGATCAAGAGACCCAGTACTTC. Translated: CASSLSWTDQETQYF. The chain employs TRBV27 and TRBJ2-5; TRBD1 is a possible D gene (6 bases). Looked up from germline, CDR1 is MNHEY and CDR2 is SMNVEV (reference sequence). CDR3 length: 15 amino acids. V lost 0 bases to trimming and J lost 2 bases, with 10 bases between them.

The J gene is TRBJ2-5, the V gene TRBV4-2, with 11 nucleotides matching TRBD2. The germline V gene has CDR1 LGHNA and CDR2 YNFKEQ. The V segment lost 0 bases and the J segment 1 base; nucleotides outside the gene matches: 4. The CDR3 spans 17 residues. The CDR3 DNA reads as TGTGCCAGCAGCCAAGAGCCTAGCGGGGGGACCCAAGAGACCCAGTACTTC. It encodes CASSQEPSGGTQETQYF.

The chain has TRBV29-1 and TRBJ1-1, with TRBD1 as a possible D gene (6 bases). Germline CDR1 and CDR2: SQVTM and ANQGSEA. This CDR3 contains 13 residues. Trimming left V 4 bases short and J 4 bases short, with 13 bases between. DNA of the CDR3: TGCAGCGTTGCCAAACAGGGCTCCACTGAAGCTTTCTTT. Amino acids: CSVAKQGSTEAFF.

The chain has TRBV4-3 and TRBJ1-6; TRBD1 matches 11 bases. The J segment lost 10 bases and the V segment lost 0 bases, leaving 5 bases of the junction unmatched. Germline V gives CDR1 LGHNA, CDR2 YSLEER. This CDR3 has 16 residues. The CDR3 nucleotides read TGCGCCAGCAGCCAAGATCTGGACAGGGGGCGGTCACCCCTCCACTTT. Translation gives CASSQDLDRGRSPLHF.

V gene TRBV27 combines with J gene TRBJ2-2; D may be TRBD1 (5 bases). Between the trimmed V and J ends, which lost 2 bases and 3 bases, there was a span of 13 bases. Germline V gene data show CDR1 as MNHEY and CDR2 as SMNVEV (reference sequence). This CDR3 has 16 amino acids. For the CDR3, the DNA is TGTGCCAGCAGTTTAACGGGTCAGGGATACACCGGGGAGCTGTTTTTT. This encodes CASSLTGQGYTGELFF.

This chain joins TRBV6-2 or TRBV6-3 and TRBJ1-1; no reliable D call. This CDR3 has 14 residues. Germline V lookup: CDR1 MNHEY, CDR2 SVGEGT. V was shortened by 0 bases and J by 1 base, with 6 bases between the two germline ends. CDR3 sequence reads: CASSYSMGNTEAFF. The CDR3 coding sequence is TGTGCCAGCAGTTACTCGATGGGGAACACTGAAGCTTTCTTT.

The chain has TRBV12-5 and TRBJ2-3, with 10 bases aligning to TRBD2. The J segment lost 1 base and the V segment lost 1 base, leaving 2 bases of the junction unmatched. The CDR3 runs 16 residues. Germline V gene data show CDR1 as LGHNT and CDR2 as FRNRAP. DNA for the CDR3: TGTGCTAGTGGTTTGGGCCTAGCGGGAGGCACAGATACGCAGTATTTT. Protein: CASGLGLAGGTDTQYF.

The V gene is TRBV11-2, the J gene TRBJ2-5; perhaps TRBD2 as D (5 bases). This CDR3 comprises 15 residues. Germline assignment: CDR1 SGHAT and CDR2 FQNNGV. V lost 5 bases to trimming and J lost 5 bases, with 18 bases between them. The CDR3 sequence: CASSPIRTAGETQYF. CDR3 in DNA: TGTGCCAGCAGCCCAATTCGGACTGCCGGGGAGACCCAGTACTTC.

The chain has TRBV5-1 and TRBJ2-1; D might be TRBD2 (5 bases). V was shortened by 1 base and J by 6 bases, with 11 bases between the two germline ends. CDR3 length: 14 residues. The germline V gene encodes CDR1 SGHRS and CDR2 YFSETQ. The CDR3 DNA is TGCGCCAGCAGCTTGTCACCTAGCCCCAATGAGCAGTTCTTC. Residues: CASSLSPSPNEQFF. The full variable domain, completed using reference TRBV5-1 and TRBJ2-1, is KAGVTQTPRYLIKTRGQQVTLSCSPISGHRSVSWYQQTPGQGLQFLFEYFSETQRNKGNFPGRFSGRQFSNSRSEMNVSTLELGDSALYLCASSLSPSPNEQFFGPGTRLTVL.

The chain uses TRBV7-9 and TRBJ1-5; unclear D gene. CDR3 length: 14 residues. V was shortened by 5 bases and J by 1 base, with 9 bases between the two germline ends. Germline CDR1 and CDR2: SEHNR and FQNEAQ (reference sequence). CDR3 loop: CASSLMGSNQPQHF. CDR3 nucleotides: TGTGCCAGCAGCCTCATGGGGAGCAATCAGCCCCAGCATTTT.

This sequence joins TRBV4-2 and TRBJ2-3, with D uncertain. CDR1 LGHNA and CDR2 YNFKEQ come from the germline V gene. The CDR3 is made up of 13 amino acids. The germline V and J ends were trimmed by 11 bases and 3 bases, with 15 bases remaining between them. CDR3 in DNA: TGTGCCGTTTCACGGAAAACAACAGATACGCAGTATTTT. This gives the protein CAVSRKTTDTQYF.

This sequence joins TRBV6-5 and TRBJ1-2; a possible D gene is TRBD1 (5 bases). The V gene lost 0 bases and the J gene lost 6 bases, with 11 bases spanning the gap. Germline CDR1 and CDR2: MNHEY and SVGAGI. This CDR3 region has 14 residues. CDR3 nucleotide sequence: TGTGCCAGCAGTTACTCCTTTAGGGGAGATGGCTACACCTTC. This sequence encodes CASSYSFRGDGYTF.

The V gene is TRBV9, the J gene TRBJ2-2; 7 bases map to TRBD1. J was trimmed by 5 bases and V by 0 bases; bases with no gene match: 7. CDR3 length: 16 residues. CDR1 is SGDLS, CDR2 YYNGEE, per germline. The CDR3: CASSVGGVRGTGELFF. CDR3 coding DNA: TGTGCCAGCAGCGTAGGTGGGGTCAGGGGGACCGGGGAGCTGTTTTTT.

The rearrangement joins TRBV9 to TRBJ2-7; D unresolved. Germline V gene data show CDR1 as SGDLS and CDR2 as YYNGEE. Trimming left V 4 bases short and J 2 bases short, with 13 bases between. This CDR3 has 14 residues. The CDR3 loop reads CASSRSGPPYEQYF. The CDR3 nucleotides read TGTGCCAGCAGCCGATCCGGCCCCCCCTACGAGCAGTACTTC.

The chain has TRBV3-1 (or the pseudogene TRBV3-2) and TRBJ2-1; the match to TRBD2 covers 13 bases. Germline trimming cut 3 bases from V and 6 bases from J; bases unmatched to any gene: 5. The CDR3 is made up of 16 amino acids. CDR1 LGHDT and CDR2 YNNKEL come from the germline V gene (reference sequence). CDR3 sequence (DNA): TGTGCCAGCAGCCAGGTCGGGACTAGCGGGGTCAATGAGCAGTTCTTC. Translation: CASSQVGTSGVNEQFF.

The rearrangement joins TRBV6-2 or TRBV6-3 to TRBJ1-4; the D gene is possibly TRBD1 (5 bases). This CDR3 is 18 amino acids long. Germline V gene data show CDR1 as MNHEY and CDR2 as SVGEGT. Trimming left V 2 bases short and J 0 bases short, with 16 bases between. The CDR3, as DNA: TGTGCCAGCAGTTACCGACAGATCGACAGAGCAACTAATGAAAAACTGTTTTTT. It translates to CASSYRQIDRATNEKLFF.